The 29 T cell receptor beta chains in this list originate from one sample, sequenced in a study of circulating and synovial CD4+ cells in juvenile arthritis. Sequencing used immunoSEQ multiplex PCR; TCRdb keeps in-frame clones, though not all of them. The sample holds about 35,000 clones, roughly 96% seen once. Sample: CD4+ T cells from blood. These receptors originate from a human donor with juvenile idiopathic arthritis.

The V call is TRBV11-2, the J call TRBJ2-7, with 8 positions matching TRBD1. The germline CDR1 and CDR2 sequences are SGHAT and FQNNGV. The CDR3 has 15 amino acids. Trimming at V came to 1 base and at J to 1 base, leaving 3 bases not matched to a gene. Here the CDR3 DNA reads TGTGCCAGCAGCTTAGTCAGGGGGCTGTCCTACGAGCAGTACTTC. Encoded protein: CASSLVRGLSYEQYF. Based on the CDR3 plus reference TRBV11-2 and TRBJ2-7, the full variable domain is EAGVAQSPRYKIIEKRQSVAFWCNPISGHATLYWYQQILGQGPKLLIQFQNNGVVDDSQLPKDRFSAERLKGVDSTLKIQPAKLEDSAVYLCASSLVRGLSYEQYFGPGTRLTVT.

The chain has TRBV7-2 and TRBJ1-1; no reliable D call. The germline V gene encodes CDR1 SGHTA and CDR2 FQGNSA. Trimming removed 4 bases from V and 9 bases from J, with 12 bases in between. CDR3 size: 12 residues. CDR3 sequence reads: CASSSRGQQAFF. The CDR3 region has the DNA TGTGCCAGCAGCTCCAGAGGCCAACAAGCTTTCTTT.

The chain couples TRBV4-3 to TRBJ1-2; 12 bases match TRBD1. Germline V lookup: CDR1 LGHNA, CDR2 YSLEER. The CDR3 contains 15 residues. The ends lost 0 bases at V and 6 bases at J; junction bases unmatched: 2. The CDR3 DNA reads as TGCGCCAGCAGCCAAGAGGGGACAGGGGGCGATGGCTACACCTTC. This codes for CASSQEGTGGDGYTF.

The table lists this clone with a count of one. A read error may produce the germline difference seen at one junction end. This CDR3 is also generated by other DNA sequences in the sample. The genes are TRBV13 and TRBJ1-6; D is perhaps TRBD1 (5 bases). The CDR3 loop spans 20 amino acids. Germline V gene data show CDR1 as PRHDT and CDR2 as FYEKMQ (reference sequence). The CDR3 loop is CASSLLVSSAQGSYNSPLHF. The CDR3 region has the DNA TGTGCCAGCAGCTTATTAGTTTCGTCTGCTCAGGGCTCCTATAATTCCCCCCTCCACTTT. The whole variable domain, filled in from reference TRBV13 and TRBJ1-6, reads AAGVIQSPRHLIKEKRETATLKCYPIPRHDTVYWYQQGPGQDPQFLISFYEKMQSDKGSIPDRFSAQQFSDYHSELNMSSLELGDSALYFCASSLLVSSAQGSYNSPLHFGNGTRLTVT.

In its sample, this clone was seen once. The CDR3: CASSPEGTGMGSEAFF. The DNA for the CDR3 is TGTGCCAGCAGCCCGGAGGGGACAGGGATGGGCTCCGAAGCTTTCTTT. V usage is TRBV7-2 and J usage is TRBJ1-1; TRBD1 matches at 9 bases. The CDR3 contains 16 residues. Germline CDR1 reads SGHTA; CDR2 reads FQGNSA. The junction had 15 bases not matched to a gene; V was cut back by 5 bases and J by 8 bases. The entire variable domain, with the rest obtained from reference TRBV7-2 and TRBJ1-1, is as follows: GAGVSQSPSNKVTEKGKDVELRCDPISGHTALYWYRQSLGQGLEFLIYFQGNSAPDKSGLPSDRFSAERTGGSVSTLTIQRTQQEDSAVYLCASSPEGTGMGSEAFFGQGTRLTVV.

This chain uses TRBV7-9 with TRBJ2-7, with D possibly matching TRBD2 (5 bases). From germline, CDR1 is SEHNR and CDR2 FQNEAQ (reference sequence). The CDR3 sequence is 15 residues long. V was shortened by 1 base and J by 3 bases, with 13 bases between the two germline ends. In DNA, the CDR3 is TGTGCCAGCAGCTTAGGTCTAGCTACGGGCTACGAGCAGTACTTC. Amino acid sequence: CASSLGLATGYEQYF.

V and J are TRBV7-9 and TRBJ1-2; D may be TRBD1 (6 bases). The germline CDR1 and CDR2 sequences are SEHNR and FQNEAQ (reference sequence). This CDR3 region has 15 residues. V was trimmed by 2 bases and J by 4 bases, leaving 14 bases between them. DNA for the CDR3: TGTGCCAGCAGCTTATCAGGGGATGGAGCCTATGGCTACACCTTC. Translated: CASSLSGDGAYGYTF.

This sequence joins TRBV4-3 and TRBJ2-2; 10 bases align to TRBD1. There are 18 residues in the CDR3. Trimming removed 1 base from V and 9 bases from J; junction bases left unmatched: 14. The germline V gene encodes CDR1 LGHNA and CDR2 YSLEER. The DNA of the CDR3 is TGCGCCAGCAGCCAAGTAGATGTCTGGACAGGGGGTATCAGGGAGCTGTTTTTT. Translated, it gives CASSQVDVWTGGIRELFF.

The J gene is TRBJ1-2, the V gene TRBV5-1; 8 nucleotides match TRBD1. The CDR3 runs 14 residues. J lost 1 base, V lost 4 bases, and 3 bases had no gene match. Germline V CDR1 and CDR2: SGHRS, YFSETQ. As DNA, the CDR3 is TGCGCCAGCAGCAGGACAGGGATTAACTATGGCTACACCTTC. Protein sequence: CASSRTGINYGYTF.

CDR3 in amino acids: CASSRTGTSTDTQYF. For the CDR3, the DNA is TGCGCCAGCAGCAGAACAGGTACTAGCACAGATACGCAGTATTTT. The chain is built from TRBV5-1 and TRBJ2-3, with a possible D match to TRBD1 (5 bases). Germline V gene sequence: CDR1 SGHRS, CDR2 YFSETQ. The CDR3 is made up of 15 amino acids. Trimming removed 4 bases from V and 0 bases from J, with 12 bases in between.

This clone was found once. This sequence joins TRBV9 and TRBJ2-1, with 13 bases matching TRBD2. Trimming removed 3 bases from V and 0 bases from J; junction bases left unmatched: 6. CDR1 is SGDLS, CDR2 YYNGEE, per germline. The CDR3 is 18 amino acids. The CDR3 reads CASSATSGGKSSYNEQFF. The DNA of the CDR3 is TGTGCCAGCAGCGCGACTAGCGGGGGGAAGAGCTCCTACAATGAGCAGTTCTTC.

This clone was picked up one time. The chain couples TRBV6-6 to TRBJ2-7; D is perhaps TRBD1 (6 bases). The end of the DNA fits TRBJ2-5 better, so the J call may be wrong. Germline CDR1 and CDR2: MNHNY and SVGAGI (reference sequence). The CDR3 runs to 16 residues. The CDR3 DNA reads TGTGCCAGCAACGGACCAGGGGCCGTGGACCAAGAGACCCAGTACTTC. Encoded protein: CASNGPGAVDQETQYF.

V gene TRBV13 combines with J gene TRBJ2-3; possible D gene TRBD2, 5 bases. The V end lost 1 base, the J end lost 2 bases, and 16 bases lay between the germline ends. Germline CDR1 PRHDT, CDR2 FYEKMQ (reference sequence). The CDR3 has 17 amino acids. CDR3 residues: CASSLVLGGAHTDTQYF. CDR3 DNA sequence: TGTGCCAGCAGCTTAGTACTAGGAGGTGCCCACACAGATACGCAGTATTTT.

This chain connects TRBV6-5 to TRBJ2-3, with a possible D match to TRBD2 (5 bases). Between the trimmed V and J ends, which lost 6 bases and 6 bases, there was a span of 10 bases. The CDR3 has 12 residues. CDR1 is MNHEY and CDR2 is SVGAGI in the germline V gene. The CDR3 region is CASSPPGDTQYF. The CDR3 nucleotides are TGTGCCAGCAGCCCGCCGGGGGATACGCAGTATTTT.

The V call is TRBV7-2, the J call TRBJ2-5, with 9 positions matching TRBD2. The trim removed 4 bases at V and 5 bases at J, leaving 17 bases unmatched. The CDR3 length is 18 residues. CDR1 and CDR2 (germline): SGHTA, FQGNSA. This CDR3 is CASSSLARTGTSQETQYF. The CDR3 coding sequence is TGTGCCAGCAGCTCATTAGCTAGGACCGGGACTAGCCAGGAGACCCAGTACTTC.

The chain recombines TRBV9 with TRBJ2-1; the D is unclear. The CDR3 totals 13 residues. CDR1 SGDLS and CDR2 YYNGEE come from the germline V gene. V gave up 2 bases and J gave up 0 bases, with 3 bases separating them. This CDR3 is CASSVLSYNEQFF. CDR3 in DNA: TGTGCCAGCAGCGTCCTCTCCTACAATGAGCAGTTCTTC.

The chain has TRBV2 and TRBJ1-5; a weak D match, TRBD1 (5 bases). V lost 6 bases, J lost 3 bases, and 15 bases lay in between. Per germline, CDR1 SNHLY and CDR2 FYNNEI. This CDR3 comprises 15 residues. The CDR3 DNA follows: TGTGCCAGCAGGGCTGAAGGGGCGCCCAATCAGCCCCAGCATTTT. Translated: CASRAEGAPNQPQHF.

V usage is TRBV7-3 and J usage is TRBJ2-3; TRBD2 might be the D (6 bases). CDR3 length equals 17 residues. The V gene lost 5 bases and the J gene lost 8 bases, with 26 bases spanning the gap. The germline gives CDR1 SGHTA, CDR2 FQGTGA. The CDR3 spells CASSHNPRDWQSGTQYF. For the CDR3, the DNA is TGTGCCAGCAGCCATAACCCCCGGGACTGGCAATCCGGTACGCAGTATTTT.

Only one count was recorded for this clone. The chain links TRBV7-9 to TRBJ2-1, with 11 positions matching TRBD2. CDR1 is SEHNR and CDR2 is FQNEAQ in the germline V gene (reference sequence). With 0 bases clipped from V and 4 bases from J, the junction kept 2 bases outside the gene matches. CDR3 length: 16 residues. CDR3 protein: CASSLAGLAGYNEQFF. CDR3 coding DNA: TGTGCCAGCAGCTTAGCAGGACTAGCGGGTTACAATGAGCAGTTCTTC.

The CDR3, as DNA: TGTGCCTGGAACGGACAGGGTGGCACCGGGGAGCTGTTTTTT. As protein: CAWNGQGGTGELFF. This rearrangement joins TRBV30 to TRBJ2-2, with 8 nucleotides matching TRBD1. The germline CDR1 and CDR2 sequences are GTSNPN and SVGIG (reference sequence). V trimming: 4 bases; J trimming: 4 bases; junction bases outside the gene matches: 5. This CDR3 contains 14 residues.

This clone occurred once. This chain uses TRBV5-6 with TRBJ1-1; TRBD1 matches 7 bases. Per the germline V gene, CDR1 is SGHDT and CDR2 is YYEEEE. V was pared by 0 bases and J by 2 bases, with 4 bases of the junction left unmatched. The CDR3 is made up of 15 amino acids. The CDR3: CASSLVDRDNTEAFF. CDR3 DNA: TGTGCCAGCAGCTTGGTTGACAGGGATAACACTGAAGCTTTCTTT.

The genes are TRBV7-9 and TRBJ1-2; the D is unclear. Per germline, CDR1 SEHNR and CDR2 FQNEAQ (reference sequence). Trimming removed 1 base from V and 4 bases from J, with 13 bases in between. The CDR3 extends over 15 amino acids. CDR3 nucleotides: TGTGCCAGCAGCTTAGGGCCTCGAGACTCCTATGGCTACACCTTC. Translation gives CASSLGPRDSYGYTF.

The rearrangement uses TRBV15 and TRBJ2-1, with 7 bases that match TRBD1. This CDR3 contains 16 residues. V gave up 1 base and J gave up 5 bases; unmatched junction bases: 8. Germline V CDR1 and CDR2: LNHNV, YYDKDF (reference sequence). In DNA, the CDR3 is TGTGCCACCAGCAGAGCTACCGGGACAGCGAACAATGAGCAGTTCTTC. It codes for CATSRATGTANNEQFF.

V usage is TRBV15 and J usage is TRBJ1-3; D gene ambiguous. Deletions cut 0 bases from V and 1 base from J, with 16 bases between. Germline CDR1 and CDR2: LNHNV and YYDKDF (reference sequence). The CDR3 totals 18 residues. CDR3 in DNA: TGTGCCACCAGCAGAGAGAGCCCTGCCGTCCAATCTGGAAACACCATATATTTT. As protein: CATSRESPAVQSGNTIYF. Supplemented by reference TRBV15 and TRBJ1-3, the full variable domain reads DAMVIQNPRYQVTQFGKPVTLSCSQTLNHNVMYWYQQKSSQAPKLLFHYYDKDFNNEADTPDNFQSRRPNTSFCFLDIRSPGLGDTAMYLCATSRESPAVQSGNTIYFGEGSWLTVV.

The chain couples TRBV7-2 to TRBJ2-2; possible D gene TRBD2, 5 bases. The CDR3 runs to 14 residues. V lost 4 bases, J lost 4 bases, and 10 bases lay in between. Germline values: CDR1 SGHTA, CDR2 FQGNSA. The CDR3 region has the DNA TGTGCCAGCAGCTCTCATCGGGGCACCGGGGAGCTGTTTTTT. The encoded protein is CASSSHRGTGELFF.

The gene calls are TRBV6-6 and TRBJ2-1, with D unclear. CDR3 length: 12 amino acids. Germline V gene lookup returns CDR1 MNHNY and CDR2 SVGAGI (reference sequence). Trimming shortened V by 1 base and J by 8 bases, and 6 bases separated the two germline ends. The CDR3 nucleotides read TGTGCCAGCAGTTACTATGAGGATGAGCAGTTCTTC. Translating gives CASSYYEDEQFF.

This clone was seen only once. This sequence joins TRBV28 and TRBJ2-1, with D possibly matching TRBD2 (6 bases). The CDR3 loop spans 14 amino acids. CDR1 is MDHEN, CDR2 SYDVKM, per germline. The V end was cut by 10 bases, the J end by 6 bases, with 19 bases between. The CDR3 DNA is TGTGCCACCCTGGGGTGGGACGGGGGCAATGAGCAGTTCTTC. This translates into CATLGWDGGNEQFF.

The V call is TRBV7-6, the J call TRBJ2-7; a weak D match, TRBD2 (7 bases). Germline V CDR1 and CDR2: SGHVS, FNYEAQ. CDR3 size: 16 residues. The V and J ends lost 6 bases and 5 bases respectively, with 23 bases between them. CDR3 DNA sequence: TGTGCCAGCAGTTTAACCCGTTGGGGGGAGGGGGACGAGCAGTACTTC. This gives the protein CASSLTRWGEGDEQYF.

This clone came up a few times. The rearrangement links TRBV5-4 to TRBJ1-1; no firm D call. Germline assignment: CDR1 SGHNT and CDR2 YYREEE (reference sequence). Trimming removed 0 bases at V and 0 bases at J, with 6 bases between. The CDR3 consists of 14 residues. As DNA, the CDR3 is TGTGCCAGCAGCTTGGACAGTGTGAACACTGAAGCTTTCTTT. This encodes CASSLDSVNTEAFF.